This entry lists 27 T cell receptor beta chains sequenced from one sample in a study of T cells in Graves' hyperthyroidism and ophthalmopathy. Regions amplified from RNA transcripts were the TCR beta CDR3 regions. When the TCR CDR3 underwent first-round RT-PCR, the HTBI primer set was used. Using its own MiXCR run on the multiplex PCR reads, TCRdb lists one record per CDR3 protein. Among approximately 380,000 distinct CDR3 sequences listed, about a fifth were seen once. Sequencing was performed on blood. These receptors were obtained from a man younger than 30 with Graves' ophthalmopathy.

To note about this clonotype: It is unclear where the CDR3 begins or ends on the DNA, so no DNA is shown, and the CDR3 is as TCRdb lists it. The V call is TRBV27, the J call TRBJ2-3; TRBD1, the table's D call, lacks a check against the DNA. Germline CDR1 reads MNHEY; CDR2 reads SMNVEV (reference sequence). The CDR3 has 15 amino acids, counting both end residues. CDR3 sequence reads: CASSSSRGNTDTQHF.

This clonotype was seen repeatedly, ten times or more. The rearrangement links TRBV5-8 to TRBJ2-3; no reliable D call. V dropped 3 bases and J dropped 2 bases, with 10 bases sitting between them. CDR1 is SGHTS, CDR2 YDEGEE, per germline. CDR3 length: 14 amino acids. The CDR3 loop reads CASSSRVYTDTQYF. The CDR3 DNA reads TGTGCCAGCAGCTCCCGGGTGTACACAGATACGCAGTATTTT.

Comment on this clonotype: A much larger clone lies one base from this, so it may be a read error. V usage is TRBV6-1 and J usage is TRBJ2-5; TRBD1 agrees at 8 bases. The V gene's germline CDR1 is MNHNS and CDR2 SASEGT. Germline trimming cut 4 bases from V and 4 bases from J; bases unmatched to any gene: 5. The CDR3 contains 14 residues. The DNA for the CDR3 is TGTGCCAGCAGTGGGACAGGGTGGTCAGAGACCCAGTACTTC. It yields the protein CASSGTGWSETQYF.

For this clonotype: A much larger clone differs from this one at a single base, so this may be a read error. The CDR3 nucleotides are TGTGCCAGCAGCTGGAGAGCGGGGGGCTCTACGCAGCAGTTCTTC. It is translated as CASSWRAGGSTQQFF. The chain combines TRBV28 with TRBJ2-1; 9 positions match TRBD2. The CDR3 runs 15 residues. Germline CDR1 reads MDHEN; CDR2 reads SYDVKM. V shed 6 bases and J 11 bases; nucleotides not matched to a gene: 14.

This clonotype was seen a few times. The chain joins TRBV6-1 to TRBJ1-2, with D possibly being TRBD1 (6 bases). Germline-derived CDR1 and CDR2 are MNHNS and SASEGT. The CDR3 contains 15 residues. Trimming left V 5 bases short and J 2 bases short, with 15 bases between. CDR3 amino acids: CASSSSWTVNYGYTF. The CDR3 DNA reads TGTGCCAGCAGTTCCTCCTGGACAGTGAACTATGGCTACACCTTC.

V gene TRBV19 combines with J gene TRBJ2-7; tentative D call: TRBD1 (5 bases). CDR3 size: 14 residues. Germline V gene lookup returns CDR1 LNHDA and CDR2 SQIVND (reference sequence). V was pared by 5 bases and J by 3 bases, with 14 bases between. As DNA, the CDR3 is TGTGCCAGTAGTGGCATCGGACAAGACTACGAGCAGTACTTC. Translated: CASSGIGQDYEQYF.

This clonotype was seen many times. The chain couples TRBV7-3 to TRBJ2-5, with D maybe TRBD1 (6 bases). V was cut by 3 bases and J by 1 base, with 12 bases left in between. CDR3 length equals 15 residues. CDR1 and CDR2 from the germline V gene are SGHTA and FQGTGA. The CDR3, as DNA: TGTGCCAGCAGCTTGATTGTAGGGGGCCAAGAGACCCAGTACTTC. Amino acid sequence: CASSLIVGGQETQYF.

This clonotype has ten or more counts. V and J are TRBV7-3 and TRBJ1-1; 8 nucleotides match TRBD1. The V gene end was trimmed by 5 bases and the J gene end by 1 base; junction bases not matched to a gene: 6. In germline, CDR1 is SGHTA, CDR2 FQGTGA. CDR3 size: 15 residues. The CDR3 region is CASSTSDRANTEAFF. In nucleotides, the CDR3 is TGTGCCAGCAGCACCTCGGACAGGGCGAACACTGAAGCTTTCTTT. The full variable domain, completed using reference TRBV7-3 and TRBJ1-1, is GAGVSQTPSNKVTEKGKYVELRCDPISGHTALYWYRQSLGQGPEFLIYFQGTGAADDSGLPNDRFFAVRPEGSVSTLKIQRTERGDSAVYLCASSTSDRANTEAFFGQGTRLTVV.

This clonotype was counted a few times. The chain employs TRBV16 and TRBJ1-1; 8 bases are shared with TRBD1. V was pared by 5 bases and J by 11 bases, with 13 bases of the junction left unmatched. The CDR3 runs to 14 residues. CDR1 is KGHSY, CDR2 FQNENV, per germline. The CDR3 loop reads CASSVDRDGGGAFF. DNA of the CDR3: TGTGCCAGCAGCGTGGACAGGGATGGTGGTGGGGCTTTCTTT.

This clonotype was detected ten times or more. CDR3: CSARNIRNTEAFF. The CDR3 region has the DNA TGCAGTGCTAGAAATATTAGGAACACTGAAGCTTTCTTT. J is TRBJ1-1 and V is TRBV20-1; the D is unclear. This CDR3 region has 13 residues. The V end was cut by 2 bases, the J end by 1 base, with 8 bases between. Germline V CDR1 and CDR2: DFQATT, SNEGSKA (reference sequence).

This clonotype showed up just a few times. The chain carries TRBV6-6 and TRBJ1-2, with D tentatively TRBD1 (5 bases). Looked up from germline, CDR1 is MNHNY and CDR2 is SVGAGI (reference sequence). Trimming shortened V by 0 bases and J by 1 base, and 12 bases separated the two germline ends. The CDR3 runs 16 residues. CDR3 coding DNA: TGTGCCAGCAGTTACTCCCAGGGCAGTAGTAACTATGGCTACACCTTC. Amino acids: CASSYSQGSSNYGYTF.

This clonotype was detected only once. The junction shows a germline mismatch at one end, possibly a read error. The chain employs TRBV9 and TRBJ2-5; TRBD2 matches 9 bases. Germline V lookup: CDR1 SGDLS, CDR2 YYNGEE. This CDR3 spans 15 amino acids. CDR3 sequence: CASSPPSGGQETQHF. The DNA of the CDR3 is TGTGCCAGCAGCCCACCCAGCGGGGGGCAAGAGACCCAGCACTTC.

Remarks on this clonotype: A read error may be the cause here, since a much bigger clone is one base away. The CDR3 is CSVPGQTAPHGYTF. CDR3 DNA sequence: TGCAGCGTTCCCGGACAGACTGCCCCCCATGGCTACACCTTC. The chain joins TRBV29-1 to TRBJ1-2; possibly TRBD1 for D (6 bases). The CDR3 is 14 residues long. V was pared by 5 bases and J by 6 bases, with 19 bases between. CDR1 SQVTM and CDR2 ANQGSEA come from the germline V gene.

The J gene is TRBJ1-2, the V gene TRBV5-6, with a tentative D call TRBD1 (5 bases). CDR1 is SGHDT and CDR2 is YYEEEE in the germline V gene. The CDR3 is made up of 17 amino acids. Trimming stripped 5 bases from V and 2 bases from J, with 22 bases between. The CDR3 coding sequence is TGTGCCAGCAGGTCGGGCTCGGGGGAAGGGGCGAACTATGGCTACACCTTC. Translation gives CASRSGSGEGANYGYTF.

The gene calls are TRBV18 and TRBJ2-1, with TRBD1 matching 7 bases. The J segment lost 5 bases and the V segment lost 0 bases, leaving 7 bases of the junction unmatched. There are 16 residues in the CDR3. Germline CDR1 is KGHSH and CDR2 is LQKENI. The CDR3 here is CASSPPSQGVNNEQFF. The CDR3 nucleotides read TGTGCCAGCTCACCACCGAGTCAGGGGGTTAACAATGAGCAGTTCTTC.

The rearrangement uses TRBV9 and TRBJ2-1; 13 bases agree with TRBD2. This CDR3 is built from 16 residues. V lost 3 bases, J lost 10 bases, and 10 bases stayed unmatched. Looked up from germline, CDR1 is SGDLS and CDR2 is YYNGEE. The CDR3 region is CASSGVLAGGPKEQFF. The CDR3 DNA follows: TGTGCCAGCAGCGGGGTACTAGCGGGGGGGCCTAAGGAGCAGTTCTTC.

The chain uses TRBV6-2 or TRBV6-3 and TRBJ1-4; the D is unclear. The CDR3 covers 16 residues. CDR1 is MNHEY and CDR2 is SVGEGT in the germline V gene. The V gene lost 6 bases and the J gene lost 8 bases, with 22 bases spanning the gap. The CDR3 DNA reads TGTGCCAGCAGAGACGTCGGACCCACTCAAACGGAAAAACTGTTTTTT. Translated: CASRDVGPTQTEKLFF.

J is TRBJ1-3 and V is TRBV5-1; the D gene is possibly TRBD1 (6 bases). The CDR3 is 14 amino acids. Germline V gives CDR1 SGHRS, CDR2 YFSETQ. Trimming took off 2 bases at V and 4 bases at J, with 10 bases between the two ends. The CDR3 loop is CASSFGTQGNTIYF. The CDR3 coding sequence is TGCGCCAGCAGCTTCGGGACACAAGGAAACACCATATATTTT.

This clonotype has more than one count but fewer than ten. This chain joins TRBV20-1 and TRBJ2-7, with D unclear. CDR1 is DFQATT, CDR2 SNEGSKA, per germline (reference sequence). There are 14 residues in the CDR3. Trimming removed 4 bases from V and 0 bases from J, with 13 bases in between. The CDR3 nucleotides read TGCAGTGCTATGCTGAGCCACTACTCCTACGAGCAGTACTTC. Amino acids: CSAMLSHYSYEQYF.

The V call is TRBV6-1, the J call TRBJ1-5, with D possibly matching TRBD1 (6 bases). The CDR3 runs to 15 residues. CDR1 and CDR2 (germline): MNHNS, SASEGT. V lost 5 bases and J lost 3, with 14 bases in between. CDR3 sequence reads: CASSFPDRYNQPQHF. Written as DNA, the CDR3 is TGTGCCAGCAGTTTCCCTGACAGGTACAATCAGCCCCAGCATTTT.

In this sample, this clonotype turned up many times. This chain links TRBV12-3 or TRBV12-4 with TRBJ1-1, with D possibly being TRBD1 (6 bases). The CDR3 consists of 13 residues. V was cut by 5 bases and J by 6 bases, with 13 bases left in between. CDR3 bases: TGTGCCAGCAGTCCAGGGGTGATCGCTGAAGCTTTCTTT. Encoded protein: CASSPGVIAEAFF.

This clonotype was detected only a few times. The J gene is TRBJ1-6, the V gene TRBV19; TRBD1 might be the D (5 bases). V was pared by 5 bases and J by 0 bases, with 11 bases between. Germline V gives CDR1 LNHDA, CDR2 SQIVND (reference sequence). The CDR3 is 16 amino acids. The CDR3 loop reads CASSGGDSSYNSPLHF. CDR3 bases: TGTGCCAGTAGTGGGGGAGATAGCTCCTATAATTCACCCCTCCACTTT.

The chain joins TRBV19 to TRBJ1-2; TRBD1 matches at 8 bases. Germline assignment: CDR1 LNHDA and CDR2 SQIVND (reference sequence). V was pared by 5 bases and J by 4 bases, with 9 bases of the junction left unmatched. The CDR3 length is 15 residues. The CDR3 DNA reads TGTGCCAGTAGTCCTAGGACAGGGTCGGGCTATGGCTACACCTTC. The encoded protein is CASSPRTGSGYGYTF.

V is TRBV7-6 and J is TRBJ2-3; D tentatively reads TRBD1 or TRBD2 (5 bases each). CDR3 length: 15 residues. CDR1 and CDR2 (germline): SGHVS, FNYEAQ. V was shortened by 5 bases and J by 4 bases, with 16 bases between the two germline ends. The CDR3 region has the DNA TGTGCCAGCAGCCAGACGGGGCTAGGAGCAGATACGCAGTATTTT. Its protein product is CASSQTGLGADTQYF.

This clonotype has a count of ten or more. This chain uses TRBV5-8 with TRBJ2-7, with D unclear. Trimming pared 4 bases from V and 1 base from J, leaving 15 bases between. The CDR3 spans 15 residues. Germline CDR1 SGHTS, CDR2 YDEGEE. DNA of the CDR3: TGTGCCAGCAGCCGGACGGTCGCCGGGTCCTACGAGCAGTACTTC. Its translation: CASSRTVAGSYEQYF.

This clonotype was seen ten or more times. The chain is built from TRBV9 and TRBJ1-4; 7 nucleotides line up with TRBD1. The germline V gene has CDR1 SGDLS and CDR2 YYNGEE. J gave up 5 bases and V 3 bases, and 4 bases lay outside the gene matches. The CDR3 spans 14 residues. The CDR3 loop reads CASSGGQANEKLFF. The CDR3 coding sequence is TGTGCCAGCAGCGGTGGACAGGCAAATGAAAAACTGTTTTTT.

This clonotype appeared a few times. V and J are TRBV9 and TRBJ1-1, with a weak D call TRBD1 (5 bases). The CDR3 sequence is 15 residues long. The V gene's germline CDR1 is SGDLS and CDR2 YYNGEE. V gave up 2 bases and J gave up 1 base, with 12 bases separating them. CDR3 loop: CASSVHGAQNTEAFF. DNA of the CDR3: TGTGCCAGCAGCGTTCATGGGGCCCAGAACACTGAAGCTTTCTTT.